This T cell receptor beta chain is drawn from a study of T cell changes during pregnancy in multiple sclerosis. Assay used: immunoSEQ multiplex PCR; TCRdb lists only in-frame clones, some missing. The table lists around 69,000 clones, 85% to 95% of them singletons. J gave up 0 bases and V 4 bases, and 8 bases lay outside the gene matches. The CDR3 loop spans 19 amino acids. Per germline, CDR1 SGHDT and CDR2 YYEEEE. This receptor was obtained from a female donor with multiple sclerosis, enrolled in a pregnancy study. This specimen consisted of peripheral blood, obtained in the third trimester of pregnancy. The chain links TRBV5-6 to TRBJ2-6; TRBD1 matches 12 bases. CDR3 nucleotides: TGTGCCAGCAGCGCATGGGACAGGGGGCCCTCCTCTGGGGCCAACGTCCTGACTTTC. The encoded protein is CASSAWDRGPSSGANVLTF.